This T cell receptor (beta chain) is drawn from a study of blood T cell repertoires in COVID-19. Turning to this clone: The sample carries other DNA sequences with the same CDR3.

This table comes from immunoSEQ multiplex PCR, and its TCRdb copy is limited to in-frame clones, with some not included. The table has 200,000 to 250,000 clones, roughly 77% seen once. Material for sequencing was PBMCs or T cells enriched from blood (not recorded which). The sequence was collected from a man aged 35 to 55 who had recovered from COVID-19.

The CDR3 sequence: CASSYRAGNTEAFF. The CDR3 nucleotides are TGTGCCAGCAGTTACCGTGCAGGGAACACTGAAGCTTTCTTT. V gene TRBV6-5 combines with J gene TRBJ1-1, with no clear D. This CDR3 region has 14 residues. The germline V and J ends were trimmed by 2 bases and 1 base, with 8 bases remaining between them. CDR1 MNHEY and CDR2 SVGAGI come from the germline V gene.